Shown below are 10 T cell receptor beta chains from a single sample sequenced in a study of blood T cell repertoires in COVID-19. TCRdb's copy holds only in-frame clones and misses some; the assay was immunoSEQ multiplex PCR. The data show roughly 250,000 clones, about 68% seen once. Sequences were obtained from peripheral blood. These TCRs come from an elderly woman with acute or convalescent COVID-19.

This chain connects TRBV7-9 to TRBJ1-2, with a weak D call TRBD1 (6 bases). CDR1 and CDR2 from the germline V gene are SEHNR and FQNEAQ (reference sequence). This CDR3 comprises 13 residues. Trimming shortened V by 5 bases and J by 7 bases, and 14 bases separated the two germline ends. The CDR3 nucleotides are TGTGCCAGCAGCCCGGCGGGGGGCTCTGGCTACACCTTC. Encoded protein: CASSPAGGSGYTF. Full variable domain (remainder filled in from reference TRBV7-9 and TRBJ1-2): DTGVSQNPRHKITKRGQNVTFRCDPISEHNRLYWYRQTLGQGPEFLTYFQNEAQLEKSRLLSDRFSAERPKGSFSTLEIQRTEQGDSAMYLCASSPAGGSGYTFGSGTRLTVV.

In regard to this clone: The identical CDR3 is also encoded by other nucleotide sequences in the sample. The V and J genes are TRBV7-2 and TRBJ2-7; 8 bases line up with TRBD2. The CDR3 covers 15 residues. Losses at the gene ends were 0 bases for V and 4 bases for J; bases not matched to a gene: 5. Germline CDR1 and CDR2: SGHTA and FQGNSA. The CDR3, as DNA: TGTGCCAGCAGCTTAGCGAGCGGGGGCCTGTACGAGCAGTACTTC. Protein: CASSLASGGLYEQYF.

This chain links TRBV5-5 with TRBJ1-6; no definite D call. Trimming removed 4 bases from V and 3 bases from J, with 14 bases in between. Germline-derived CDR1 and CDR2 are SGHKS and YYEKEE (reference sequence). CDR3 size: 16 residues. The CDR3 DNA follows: TGTGCCAGCAGCCCTGTGGCACAGAGCTATAATTCACCCCTCCACTTT. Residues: CASSPVAQSYNSPLHF. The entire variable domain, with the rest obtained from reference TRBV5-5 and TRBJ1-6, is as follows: DAGVTQSPTHLIKTRGQQVTLRCSPISGHKSVSWYQQVLGQGPQFIFQYYEKEERGRGNFPDRFSARQFPNYSSELNVNALLLGDSALYLCASSPVAQSYNSPLHFGNGTRLTVT.

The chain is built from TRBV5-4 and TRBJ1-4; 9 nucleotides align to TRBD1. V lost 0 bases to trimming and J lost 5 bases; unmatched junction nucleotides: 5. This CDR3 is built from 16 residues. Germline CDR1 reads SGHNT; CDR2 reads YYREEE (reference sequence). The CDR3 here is CASSLDPTGGNEKLFF. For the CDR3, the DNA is TGTGCCAGCAGCTTGGACCCGACAGGGGGAAATGAAAAACTGTTTTTT.

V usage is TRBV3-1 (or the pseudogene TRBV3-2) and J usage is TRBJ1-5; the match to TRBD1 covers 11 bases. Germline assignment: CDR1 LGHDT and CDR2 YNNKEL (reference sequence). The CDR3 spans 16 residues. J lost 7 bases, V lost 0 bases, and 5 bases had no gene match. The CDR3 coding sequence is TGTGCCAGCAGCCAAGATGGTGGGACAGGGGGGCAGCCCCAGCATTTT. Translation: CASSQDGGTGGQPQHF.

CDR3 sequence reads: CASSRTLQGASGNTIYF. The DNA of the CDR3 is TGTGCCAGCAGCCGAACTTTACAGGGGGCCTCTGGAAACACCATATATTTT. V and J are TRBV3-1 (or the pseudogene TRBV3-2) and TRBJ1-3; 9 bases map to TRBD1. The V gene's germline CDR1 is LGHDT and CDR2 YNNKEL (reference sequence). The CDR3 has 17 residues. V lost 4 bases, J lost 0 bases, and 7 bases stayed unmatched.

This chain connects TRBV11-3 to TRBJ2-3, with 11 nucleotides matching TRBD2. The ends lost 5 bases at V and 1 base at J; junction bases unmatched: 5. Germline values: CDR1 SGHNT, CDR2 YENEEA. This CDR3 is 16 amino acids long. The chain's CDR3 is CASSRTSGSGTDTQYF. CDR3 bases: TGTGCCAGCAGCCGTACTAGCGGGAGTGGCACAGATACGCAGTATTTT.

DNA of the CDR3: TGTGCCAGCAGCCGGAGGCTTGTGAACACTGAAGCTTTCTTT. Its protein is CASSRRLVNTEAFF. The chain employs TRBV13 and TRBJ1-1; D remains unclear. Trimming pared 5 bases from V and 0 bases from J, leaving 10 bases between. This CDR3 spans 14 amino acids. Germline lookup yields CDR1 PRHDT and CDR2 FYEKMQ (reference sequence).

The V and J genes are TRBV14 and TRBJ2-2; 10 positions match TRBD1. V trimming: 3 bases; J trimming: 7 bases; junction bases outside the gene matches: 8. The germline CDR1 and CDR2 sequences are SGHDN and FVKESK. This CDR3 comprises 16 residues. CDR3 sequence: CASSHLRQGARGELFF. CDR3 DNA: TGTGCCAGCAGCCACCTCAGACAGGGGGCACGCGGGGAGCTGTTTTTT.

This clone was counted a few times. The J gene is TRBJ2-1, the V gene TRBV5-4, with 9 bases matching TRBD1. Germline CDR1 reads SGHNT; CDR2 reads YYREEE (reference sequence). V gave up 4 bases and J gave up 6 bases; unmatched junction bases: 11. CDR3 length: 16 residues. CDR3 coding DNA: TGTGCCAGCAGCCCTGCCGGGACAGGGTTCCCCAATGAGCAGTTCTTC. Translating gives CASSPAGTGFPNEQFF.